In this sample, the clone carrying this T cell receptor (beta chain) turned up once. This specimen belongs to a study of PD-L1 blockade in urothelial cancer. As for the study in general: Blood analysis occurred 3 weeks (second dose) and 6 weeks after treatment start. A median of approximately 150,000 T cells was found in the blood samples.

As for time point: pretreatment peripheral blood. The germline gives CDR1 SGHRS, CDR2 YFSETQ. The CDR3 totals 14 residues. The germline V and J ends were trimmed by 2 bases and 1 base, with 8 bases remaining between them. Each PCR had synthetic TCR analog templates added to it as a spike-in. TCRdb's copy holds only in-frame clones and misses some; the assay was immunoSEQ multiplex PCR. Among 40,000 to 55,000 clones, 86% were seen once, and the ten largest hold 22%. The TCR sequence derives from a man aged 60 to 69 with urothelial cancer. The chain couples TRBV5-1 to TRBJ2-3; D is possibly TRBD1 (6 bases). Here the sequenced sample was PBMCs, taken around atezolizumab (anti-PD-L1) treatment. The CDR3 loop is CASSLQGGTDTQYF. In DNA form, the CDR3 reads TGCGCCAGCAGCTTACAGGGAGGCACAGATACGCAGTATTTT. The full variable domain, its missing parts supplied by reference TRBV5-1 and TRBJ2-3, is KAGVTQTPRYLIKTRGQQVTLSCSPISGHRSVSWYQQTPGQGLQFLFEYFSETQRNKGNFPGRFSGRQFSNSRSEMNVSTLELGDSALYLCASSLQGGTDTQYFGPGTRLTVL.